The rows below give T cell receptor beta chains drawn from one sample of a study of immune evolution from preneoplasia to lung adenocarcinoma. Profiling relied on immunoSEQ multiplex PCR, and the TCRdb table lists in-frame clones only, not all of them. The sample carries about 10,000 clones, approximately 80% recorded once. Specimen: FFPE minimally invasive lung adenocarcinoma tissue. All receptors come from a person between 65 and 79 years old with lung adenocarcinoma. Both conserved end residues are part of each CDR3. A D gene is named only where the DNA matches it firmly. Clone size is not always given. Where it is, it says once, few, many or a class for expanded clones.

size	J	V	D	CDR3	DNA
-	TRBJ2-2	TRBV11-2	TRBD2	CASSPSPGGSGTGELFF	TGTGCCAGCAGCCCGTCGCCGGGCGGGAGTGGGACCGGGGAGCTGTTTTTT
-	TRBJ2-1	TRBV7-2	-	CASSPDSSSYNEQFF	TGTGCCAGCAGCCCCGACTCGAGCTCCTACAATGAGCAGTTCTTC
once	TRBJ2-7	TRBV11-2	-	CASSFPGEIYEQYF	TGTGCCAGCAGCTTCCCGGGCGAGATCTACGAGCAGTACTTC
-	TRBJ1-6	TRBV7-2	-	CASSLVQYLDHLHF	TGTGCCAGCAGCTTAGTACAATATCTCGATCACCTCCACTTT
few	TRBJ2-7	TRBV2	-	CASTIQGYYEQYF	TGTGCCAGCACTATCCAGGGTTACTACGAGCAGTACTTC
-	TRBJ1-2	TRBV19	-	CASRRGVDGYTF	TGTGCCAGTAGGCGTGGGGTGGATGGCTACACCTTC
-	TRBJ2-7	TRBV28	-	CASCGAFEQYF	TGTGCCAGCTGCGGCGCGTTCGAGCAGTACTTC
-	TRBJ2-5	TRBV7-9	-	CASSFETQYF	TGTGCCAGCAGCTTTGAGACCCAGTACTTC
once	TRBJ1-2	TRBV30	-	CAWRSLSQGNYGYTF	TGTGCCTGGAGAAGTTTGTCCCAGGGAAACTATGGCTACACCTTC
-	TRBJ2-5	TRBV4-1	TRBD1	CASSPTDRGQETQYF	TGCGCCAGCAGCCCGACCGACAGGGGCCAAGAGACCCAGTACTTC
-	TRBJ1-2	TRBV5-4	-	CASRPGQMNNYGYTF	TGTGCCAGCAGGCCCGGACAAATGAATAACTATGGCTACACCTTC
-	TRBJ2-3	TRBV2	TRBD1	CASLGQGASDTQYF	TGTGCCAGCTTGGGACAGGGGGCGTCCGATACGCAGTATTTT
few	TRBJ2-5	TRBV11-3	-	CASSAGGHGETQYF	TGTGCCAGCAGCGCCGGGGGGCATGGAGAGACCCAGTACTTC
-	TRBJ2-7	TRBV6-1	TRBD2	CASSEVGSGRDEQYF	TGTGCCAGCAGTGAAGTGGGCAGCGGGAGGGACGAGCAGTACTTC
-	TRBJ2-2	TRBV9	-	CASSVDWTGELFF	TGTGCCAGCAGCGTCGACTGGACCGGGGAGCTGTTTTTT
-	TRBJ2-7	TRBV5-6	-	CASSSRRGEQYF	TGTGCCAGCAGTAGCCGGAGGGGCGAGCAGTACTTC
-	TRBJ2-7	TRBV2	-	CASRASGYYEQYF	TGTGCCAGCAGAGCGAGTGGTTACTACGAGCAGTACTTC
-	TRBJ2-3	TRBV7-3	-	CASSLTDRVTDTQYF	TGTGCCAGCAGCTTAACGGACCGCGTTACAGATACGCAGTATTTT
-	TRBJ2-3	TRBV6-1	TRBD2	CASSAGTSGSTDTQYF	TGTGCCAGCAGTGCGGGGACTAGCGGGAGCACAGATACGCAGTATTTT
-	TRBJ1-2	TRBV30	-	CAWSEGDYGYTF	TGTGCCTGGTCAGAAGGAGACTATGGCTACACCTTC
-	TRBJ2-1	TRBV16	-	CASSQVHEQFF	TGTGCCAGCAGCCAAGTACATGAGCAGTTCTTC
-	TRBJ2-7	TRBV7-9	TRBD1	CASSFDRGGEQYF	TGTGCCAGCAGCTTCGACAGGGGAGGCGAGCAGTACTTC
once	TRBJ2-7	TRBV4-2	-	CASSQEKWTYEQYF	TGTGCCAGCAGCCAAGAGAAGTGGACCTACGAGCAGTACTTC
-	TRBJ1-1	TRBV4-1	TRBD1	CASSQPSKGAATEAFF	TGCGCCAGCAGCCAACCTTCGAAGGGGGCTGCCACTGAAGCTTTCTTT
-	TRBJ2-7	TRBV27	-	CASSLSARGGEQYF	TGTGCCAGCAGTTTATCGGCCCGGGGAGGCGAGCAGTACTTC
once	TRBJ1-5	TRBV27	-	CASSGQSNQPQHF	TGTGCCAGCAGTGGTCAGAGCAATCAGCCCCAGCATTTT
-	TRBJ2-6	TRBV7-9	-	CASSPPGAGANVLTF	TGTGCCAGCAGCCCTCCGGGGGCGGGGGCCAACGTCCTGACTTTC
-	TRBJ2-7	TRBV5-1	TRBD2	CASSLTSGSDYEQYF	TGCGCCAGCAGCTTAACTAGCGGGAGTGACTACGAGCAGTACTTC
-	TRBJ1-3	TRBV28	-	CASIPSSGGNTIYF	TGTGCCAGCATCCCCTCCTCCGGGGGAAACACCATATATTTT
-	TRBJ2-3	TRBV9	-	CASSVGVGDGTDTQYF	TGTGCCAGCAGCGTAGGTGTGGGAGATGGCACAGATACGCAGTATTTT
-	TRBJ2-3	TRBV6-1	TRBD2	CASSEAAGGHTDTQYF	TGTGCCAGCAGTGAAGCAGCGGGGGGCCACACAGATACGCAGTATTTT
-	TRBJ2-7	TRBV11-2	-	CASSLNRGYYEQYF	TGTGCCAGCAGCTTAAATAGGGGTTATTACGAGCAGTACTTC
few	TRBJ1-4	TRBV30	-	CASQGRNEKLFF	TGTGCCTCGCAGGGGAGGAATGAAAAACTGTTTTTT
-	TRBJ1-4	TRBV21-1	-	CASSNELPGTGTRTLEKLFF	TGTGCCAGCAGCAACGAATTACCCGGGACAGGGACCAGAACCCTGGAAAAACTGTTTTTT
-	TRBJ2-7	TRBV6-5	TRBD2	CASSGLAGAAYEQYF	TGTGCCAGCAGTGGACTAGCGGGGGCTGCCTACGAGCAGTACTTC
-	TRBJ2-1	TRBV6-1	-	CASSEELARDEQFF	TGTGCCAGCAGTGAGGAGCTAGCGAGGGATGAGCAGTTCTTC